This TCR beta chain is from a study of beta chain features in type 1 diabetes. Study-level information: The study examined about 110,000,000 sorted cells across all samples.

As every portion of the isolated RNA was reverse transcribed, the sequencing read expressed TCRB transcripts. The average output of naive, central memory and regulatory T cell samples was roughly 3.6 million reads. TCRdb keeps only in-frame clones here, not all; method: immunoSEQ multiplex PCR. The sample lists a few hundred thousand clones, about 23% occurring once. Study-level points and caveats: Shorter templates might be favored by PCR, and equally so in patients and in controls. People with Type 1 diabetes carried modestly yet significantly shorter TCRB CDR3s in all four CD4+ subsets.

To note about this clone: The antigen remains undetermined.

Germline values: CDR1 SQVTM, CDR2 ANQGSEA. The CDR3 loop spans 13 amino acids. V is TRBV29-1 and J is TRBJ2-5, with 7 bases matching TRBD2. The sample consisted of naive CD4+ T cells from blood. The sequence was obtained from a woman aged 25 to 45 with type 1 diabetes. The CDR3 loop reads CSSMLAVQETQYF. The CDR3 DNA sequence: TGCAGTTCAATGCTAGCGGTCCAAGAGACCCAGTACTTC.